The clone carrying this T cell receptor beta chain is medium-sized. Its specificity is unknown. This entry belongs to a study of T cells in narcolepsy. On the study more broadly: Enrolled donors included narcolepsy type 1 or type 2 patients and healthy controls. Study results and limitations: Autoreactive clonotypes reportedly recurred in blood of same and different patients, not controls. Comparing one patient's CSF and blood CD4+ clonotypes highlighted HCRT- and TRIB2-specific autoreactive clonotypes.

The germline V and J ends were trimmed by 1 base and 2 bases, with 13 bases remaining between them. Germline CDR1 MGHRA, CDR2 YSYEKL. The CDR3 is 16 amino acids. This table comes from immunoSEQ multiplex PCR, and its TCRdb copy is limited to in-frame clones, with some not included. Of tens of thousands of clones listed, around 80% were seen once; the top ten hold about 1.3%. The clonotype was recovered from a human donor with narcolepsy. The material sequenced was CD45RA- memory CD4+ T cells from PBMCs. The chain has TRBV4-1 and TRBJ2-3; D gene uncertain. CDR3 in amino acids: CASSQVNLVYTDTQYF. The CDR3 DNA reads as TGCGCCAGCAGCCAAGTTAATTTGGTGTACACAGATACGCAGTATTTT.